The sample holds one count of the clone carrying this TCR beta chain. Its antigen is unknown. This sample is drawn from a study of T cell responses to AZD1222 COVID-19 vaccine. About the research overall: The study pooled second doses at about 4 or about 12 weeks.

The V gene lost 7 bases and the J gene lost 2 bases, with 16 bases spanning the gap. The CDR3 is 15 amino acids. Germline CDR1 is MNHEY and CDR2 is SMNVEV (reference sequence). The study, taken as a whole, reports: Recipients of AZD1222 seropositive at baseline numbered only 5 to 7. Clonal diversity may have been underestimated, and the donors were mostly white British, with more females than males.

Measured with immunoSEQ multiplex PCR; TCRdb has only the in-frame clones, and not every one. Of roughly 120,000 clones in the sample, about 90% are singletons; the top ten hold 11% to 15%. This clonotype originated in an adult in good health. Sequenced material: peripheral blood, taken on day 0 of AZD1222 vaccination. The chain joins TRBV27 to TRBJ2-3, with D possibly TRBD2 on 5 matching bases. The CDR3 is CASILREPLTDTQYF. The CDR3 coding sequence is TGTGCCAGCATCTTACGGGAACCCCTCACAGATACGCAGTATTTT.